The 30 T cell receptor beta chains reported below all come from one sample, sequenced in a study of blood T cell repertoires in COVID-19. TCRdb's table, derived via immunoSEQ multiplex PCR, lists solely in-frame clones and lacks some. The sample gives over 250,000 clones, around 84% of which show up once; roughly 4% is in the top ten. Sequencing was done on a sample of PBMCs or T cells enriched from blood (not recorded which). The receptors shown here come from a young man with acute COVID-19.

On this clone itself: A junction boundary mismatches the germline segment, possibly from a read error. V gene TRBV5-1 combines with J gene TRBJ1-1; D is perhaps TRBD1 (6 bases). CDR1 and CDR2 (germline): SGHRS, YFSETQ. The CDR3 consists of 16 residues. The CDR3 here is CASSGGQNNMNTEAFF. The CDR3 nucleotides are TGTGCCAGCAGCGGCGGACAGAATAACATGAACACTGAAGCTTTCTTT.

This clone occurred once. This chain connects TRBV24-1 to TRBJ2-3, with D perhaps matching TRBD1 (8 bases). V was cut by 7 bases and J by 3 bases, with 10 bases left in between. The CDR3 totals 13 residues. Germline V gene lookup returns CDR1 KGHDR and CDR2 SFDVKD. The CDR3 is CATRQGGTDTQYF. Written as DNA, the CDR3 is TGTGCCACCAGACAGGGGGGGACAGATACGCAGTATTTT.

The chain couples TRBV5-1 to TRBJ1-1, with D possibly TRBD1 on 5 matching bases. CDR3 length equals 14 residues. The V end lost 3 bases, the J end lost 1 base, and 10 bases lay between the germline ends. Germline V lookup: CDR1 SGHRS, CDR2 YFSETQ. The DNA for the CDR3 is TGCGCCAGCAGCTCACAGGACGGGAACACTGAAGCTTTCTTT. It is translated as CASSSQDGNTEAFF.

The chain uses TRBV5-1 and TRBJ1-2, with D maybe TRBD1 (5 bases). The V and J ends lost 1 base and 0 bases respectively, with 22 bases between them. Per germline, CDR1 SGHRS and CDR2 YFSETQ. The CDR3 sequence is 19 residues long. The CDR3 bases are TGCGCCAGCAGCTTGCCCAGAAGGGACGGGGGATCAACTAACTATGGCTACACCTTC. Its translation: CASSLPRRDGGSTNYGYTF. The whole variable domain, remainder taken from reference TRBV5-1 and TRBJ1-2, is KAGVTQTPRYLIKTRGQQVTLSCSPISGHRSVSWYQQTPGQGLQFLFEYFSETQRNKGNFPGRFSGRQFSNSRSEMNVSTLELGDSALYLCASSLPRRDGGSTNYGYTFGSGTRLTVV.

The chain recombines TRBV2 with TRBJ1-2; tentatively, D is TRBD1 (6 bases). Germline CDR1 SNHLY, CDR2 FYNNEI. The CDR3 is made up of 13 amino acids. V was trimmed by 6 bases and J by 0 bases, leaving 8 bases between them. Here the CDR3 reads CASSGQPNYGYTF. CDR3 nucleotides: TGTGCCAGCAGCGGACAGCCTAACTATGGCTACACCTTC.

The V call is TRBV11-3, the J call TRBJ1-3, with 7 bases matching TRBD1. V trimming: 2 bases; J trimming: 2 bases; junction bases outside the gene matches: 0. CDR1 SGHNT and CDR2 YENEEA come from the germline V gene. This CDR3 region has 14 residues. The CDR3 DNA follows: TGTGCCAGCAGCTTAACAGGGGCTGGAAACACCATATATTTT. Its protein is CASSLTGAGNTIYF. The full variable domain, completed using reference TRBV11-3 and TRBJ1-3, is EAGVVQSPRYKIIEKKQPVAFWCNPISGHNTLYWYLQNLGQGPELLIRYENEEAVDDSQLPKDRFSAERLKGVDSTLKIQPAELGDSAVYLCASSLTGAGNTIYFGEGSWLTVV.

The chain uses TRBV9 and TRBJ2-1, with D possibly TRBD2 on 6 matching bases. The germline gives CDR1 SGDLS, CDR2 YYNGEE. The CDR3 has 16 residues. V was pared by 2 bases and J by 0 bases, with 12 bases between. The chain's CDR3 is CASSVGAGSSYNEQFF. DNA for the CDR3: TGTGCCAGCAGCGTTGGGGCGGGGAGCTCCTACAATGAGCAGTTCTTC.

The chain links TRBV7-3 to TRBJ1-2; D might be TRBD1 (5 bases). Trimming took 1 base from V and 8 from J, leaving 14 bases between them. The CDR3 is 14 amino acids. Germline V gives CDR1 SGHTA, CDR2 FQGTGA. CDR3 loop: CASSLMGGAYGYTF. DNA of the CDR3: TGTGCCAGCAGCTTAATGGGGGGAGCGTACGGCTACACCTTC.

V and J are TRBV5-6 and TRBJ1-5; 9 positions match TRBD1. Trimming removed 5 bases from V and 4 bases from J; junction bases left unmatched: 10. Germline CDR1 SGHDT, CDR2 YYEEEE. The CDR3 sequence is 16 residues long. The DNA of the CDR3 is TGTGCCAGCAGTTCTACTACAGGGGGCCGGAATCAGCCCCAGCATTTT. Its protein is CASSSTTGGRNQPQHF.

V and J are TRBV19 and TRBJ1-5, with TRBD1 as a possible D gene (5 bases). V was clipped by 6 bases and J by 5 bases, with 11 bases between them. Per germline, CDR1 LNHDA and CDR2 SQIVND (reference sequence). This CDR3 contains 13 residues. The CDR3 loop reads CASRGEGHQPQHF. The DNA of the CDR3 is TGTGCCAGTAGAGGGGAGGGCCATCAGCCCCAGCATTTT.

This sequence joins TRBV18 and TRBJ2-5, with 9 bases aligning to TRBD1. The CDR3 sequence is 14 residues long. V was pared by 6 bases and J by 5 bases, with 7 bases of the junction left unmatched. Per the germline V gene, CDR1 is KGHSH and CDR2 is LQKENI. Written as DNA, the CDR3 is TGTGCCAGCTCTCCGGGACAGGGTGTGGAGACCCAGTACTTC. Its protein is CASSPGQGVETQYF. The full variable domain, in which reference TRBV18 and TRBJ2-5 provide the parts outside the CDR3, is NAGVMQNPRHLVRRRGQEARLRCSPMKGHSHVYWYRQLPEEGLKFMVYLQKENIIDESGMPKERFSAEFPKEGPSILRIQQVVRGDSAAYFCASSPGQGVETQYFGPGTRLLVL.

About this clone: One end of the junction is discordant with germline, which a read error may explain. This chain uses TRBV14 with TRBJ1-1; D gene unclear. This CDR3 has 13 residues. Looked up from germline, CDR1 is SGHDN and CDR2 is FVKESK. The CDR3, as DNA: TGTGCCAGCAGCCAAGATCTATTAGGAGGAAGGGCCTTT. Its protein product is CASSQDLLGGRAF.

V usage is TRBV3-1 (or the pseudogene TRBV3-2) and J usage is TRBJ2-3, with 10 bases matching TRBD2. The germline CDR1 and CDR2 sequences are LGHDT and YNNKEL (reference sequence). V shed 0 bases, J shed 6 bases, and the junction held 12 bases outside the gene matches. CDR3 length equals 18 residues. Written as DNA, the CDR3 is TGTGCCAGCAGCCAAGAGCTTAAGGCTAGCGGGGGTCGCGATACGCAGTATTTT. Its protein is CASSQELKASGGRDTQYF.

This clone was counted a few times. The V call is TRBV6-5, the J call TRBJ2-3, with 9 bases matching TRBD2. Germline loops: CDR1 MNHEY, CDR2 SVGAGI. The CDR3 spans 14 residues. V lost 7 bases to trimming and J lost 5 bases; unmatched junction nucleotides: 7. In nucleotides, the CDR3 is TGTGCCAGCAAGAAGCGGGAGGAGGGAGATACGCAGTATTTT. It encodes CASKKREEGDTQYF.

The rearrangement uses TRBV18 and TRBJ2-3; the match to TRBD2 covers 11 bases. With V trimmed by 4 bases and J by 3 bases, 9 bases remained unmatched. In germline, CDR1 is KGHSH, CDR2 LQKENI. CDR3 length: 17 amino acids. The CDR3 DNA is TGTGCCAGCTCACTGATTCCGCTAGCGGGGGGAACAGATACGCAGTATTTT. Translating gives CASSLIPLAGGTDTQYF.

This clone was recorded only once. The chain is built from TRBV6-5 and TRBJ1-6; no definite D call. The CDR3 spans 13 residues. Trimming pared 4 bases from V and 7 bases from J, leaving 8 bases between. The germline V gene has CDR1 MNHEY and CDR2 SVGAGI. The CDR3 is CASSSAGNSPLHF. The CDR3 DNA follows: TGTGCCAGCAGTTCGGCAGGCAATTCACCCCTCCACTTT.

The chain recombines TRBV5-1 with TRBJ2-7; D uncertain. In germline, CDR1 is SGHRS, CDR2 YFSETQ. Trimming shortened V by 0 bases and J by 7 bases, and 11 bases separated the two germline ends. This CDR3 is built from 13 residues. The CDR3 region has the DNA TGCGCCAGCAGCTTGGGAACGAGTGGTGAGCAGTACGTC. This encodes CASSLGTSGEQYV.

This clone was seen more than once but under ten times. This sequence joins TRBV6-5 and TRBJ2-3; TRBD1 is a possible D gene (5 bases). The CDR3 sequence is 14 residues long. Germline loops: CDR1 MNHEY, CDR2 SVGAGI. V was shortened by 6 bases and J by 3 bases, with 13 bases between the two germline ends. The chain's CDR3 is CASRFQGLTDTQYF. The CDR3 coding sequence is TGTGCCAGCAGGTTCCAGGGCCTAACAGATACGCAGTATTTT.

This clone was seen a few times. This chain connects TRBV4-2 to TRBJ1-2; maybe TRBD1 (6 bases). Trimming pared 1 base from V and 4 bases from J, leaving 16 bases between. The CDR3 extends over 16 amino acids. Germline CDR1 and CDR2: LGHNA and YNFKEQ. The DNA of the CDR3 is TGTGCCAGCAGCCAAGCCGCAGGGGCAACCTCCTATGGCTACACCTTC. Residues: CASSQAAGATSYGYTF.

This sequence joins TRBV28 and TRBJ2-2, with a possible D match to TRBD1 (6 bases). The CDR3 runs 17 residues. Germline lookup yields CDR1 MDHEN and CDR2 SYDVKM. Trimming removed 8 bases from V and 4 bases from J, with 23 bases in between. The CDR3 DNA is TGTGCCAGCTTAGCAGATGACCAGGGGTTTTCCACCGGGGAGCTGTTTTTT. Its protein is CASLADDQGFSTGELFF.

The gene calls are TRBV28 and TRBJ2-2, with 9 bases fitting TRBD1. The germline gives CDR1 MDHEN, CDR2 SYDVKM. This CDR3 contains 14 residues. Losses at the gene ends were 5 bases for V and 7 bases for J; bases not matched to a gene: 5. The CDR3 spells CASSRRTGDGELFF. CDR3 DNA sequence: TGTGCCAGCAGTAGAAGGACAGGGGACGGGGAGCTGTTTTTT.

This clone occurred once. One junction end does not reproduce the germline sequence, and a read error may be involved. The chain joins TRBV5-1 to TRBJ1-4; D call uncertain. The CDR3 covers 12 residues. Looked up from germline, CDR1 is SGHRS and CDR2 is YFSETQ. The CDR3: CASSRRGEKLFF. CDR3 sequence (DNA): TGTGCCAGCAGTCGGCGAGGGGAAAAACTGTTTTTT.

The chain combines TRBV12-3 or TRBV12-4 with TRBJ1-2, with 8 bases matching TRBD1. Germline trimming cut 6 bases from V and 6 bases from J; bases unmatched to any gene: 6. The CDR3 length is 13 residues. CDR3 protein: CASRPQGGHGYTF. The CDR3 nucleotides are TGTGCCAGCAGACCACAGGGGGGGCATGGCTACACCTTC.

The V and J genes are TRBV7-2 and TRBJ1-2, with 8 bases that match TRBD1. The CDR3 has 12 amino acids. Unmatched junction bases numbered 4, after V lost 7 bases and J lost 6 bases. The germline gives CDR1 SGHTA, CDR2 FQGNSA. CDR3 sequence (DNA): TGTGCCAGCACCTTGACAGGGGATGGCTACACCTTC. Residues: CASTLTGDGYTF.

V is TRBV19 and J is TRBJ2-5; 8 positions agree with TRBD1. CDR1 LNHDA and CDR2 SQIVND come from the germline V gene (reference sequence). Trimming cost V 8 bases and J 4 bases; bases outside gene matches: 6. The CDR3 sequence is 13 residues long. The CDR3 coding sequence is TGTGCCAGTCGGACAGGGAATGGAGAGACCCAGTACTTC. Translated, it gives CASRTGNGETQYF.

The chain combines TRBV3-1 (or the pseudogene TRBV3-2) with TRBJ1-6; D gene unclear. CDR3 length: 17 amino acids. V was trimmed by 1 base and J by 0 bases, leaving 10 bases between them. Germline V lookup: CDR1 LGHDT, CDR2 YNNKEL (reference sequence). The CDR3 coding sequence is TGTGCCAGCAGCCAAGGACACCCGAGCTCCTATAATTCACCCCTCCACTTT. Translated, it gives CASSQGHPSSYNSPLHF.

This chain uses TRBV13 with TRBJ1-2; 9 nucleotides agree with TRBD1. CDR1 is PRHDT, CDR2 FYEKMQ, per germline (reference sequence). This CDR3 spans 14 amino acids. The V and J ends lost 5 bases and 5 bases, in that order; junction bases with no gene match: 6. The CDR3 coding sequence is TGTGCCAGCAGCCCAGGGACAGGGACATATGGCTACACCTTC. Amino acid sequence: CASSPGTGTYGYTF.

The chain uses TRBV29-1 and TRBJ2-2; 10 bases agree with TRBD2. Trimming removed 7 bases from V and 0 bases from J; junction bases left unmatched: 11. The length of the CDR3 is 17 residues. Per the germline V gene, CDR1 is SQVTM and CDR2 is ANQGSEA. The CDR3 is CSAARGSGGSNTGELFF. In DNA, the CDR3 is TGCAGCGCCGCCCGAGGTAGCGGGGGGTCGAACACCGGGGAGCTGTTTTTT.

The V call is TRBV7-9, the J call TRBJ1-3; D remains ambiguous. Trimming removed 8 bases from V and 4 bases from J, with 24 bases in between. The CDR3 is 17 residues long. Germline lookup yields CDR1 SEHNR and CDR2 FQNEAQ (reference sequence). CDR3 in amino acids: CASGHLDFPFSGNTIYF. CDR3 nucleotide sequence: TGTGCCAGCGGCCACTTGGACTTCCCCTTTTCCGGAAACACCATATATTTT.

CDR3 protein: CASSYSLGQSTDTQYF. In nucleotides, the CDR3 is TGTGCCAGCAGTTACTCCCTCGGACAGTCTACAGATACGCAGTATTTT. The rearrangement joins TRBV6-5 to TRBJ2-3, with D perhaps matching TRBD1 (6 bases). V lost 0 bases, J lost 3 bases, and 13 bases lay in between. Germline V lookup: CDR1 MNHEY, CDR2 SVGAGI. This CDR3 is 16 amino acids long.